This T cell receptor beta chain comes out of a study of shared clonotypes between healthy human individuals. The CDR3 runs to 14 residues. V lost 3 bases and J lost 3, with 12 bases in between. CDR1 is PRHDT, CDR2 FYEKMQ, per germline (reference sequence). The repertoire was sequenced with immunoSEQ multiplex PCR; TCRdb's copy has only in-frame clones and lacks some. Among 2 million to 2.5 million clones listed, approximately 90% were seen once. The genes are TRBV13 and TRBJ2-7; no firm D call. This receptor was obtained from a man younger than 35 in good health. Some clones in this sample may be carry-over from other donors' samples. The sequencing sample was made of naive CD4+ T cells from PBMCs. The subset: CD45RA+ positively selected. The CDR3 spells CASSFSGSYYEQYF. CDR3 sequence (DNA): TGTGCCAGCAGCTTTTCTGGCAGCTACTACGAGCAGTACTTC. The variable domain in full, with the rest retrieved from reference TRBV13 and TRBJ2-7, is AAGVIQSPRHLIKEKRETATLKCYPIPRHDTVYWYQQGPGQDPQFLISFYEKMQSDKGSIPDRFSAQQFSDYHSELNMSSLELGDSALYFCASSFSGSYYEQYFGPGTRLTVT.